The clone carrying this TCR beta chain occurred many times. Its antigen remains unidentified. This record belongs to a study of T cells in Graves' hyperthyroidism and ophthalmopathy. In the study overall: Before any treatment, at initial diagnosis, peripheral blood was collected.

Overall study findings and caveats: Most thyroid clonotypes expanded above 0.001 were also detected in blood.

RNA transcripts were the template for amplifying TCR beta CDR3 regions. When the TCR CDR3 underwent first-round RT-PCR, the HTBI primer set was used. In TCRdb, the multiplex PCR reads were re-called with MiXCR into one record per CDR3 protein. The sample lists a few hundred thousand distinct CDR3 sequences, around 13% seen once, with about 14% in the top ten. For the diagnoses, clinical symptoms, serum thyroxine and TRAb, thyroid ultrasound and orbital computed tomography were used. PBMCs were derived from more than 8 ml fresh peripheral blood. The junction had 4 bases not matched to a gene; V was cut back by 10 bases and J by 5 bases. This CDR3 is built from 13 residues. Germline V gene lookup returns CDR1 KGHDR and CDR2 SFDVKD.

The sequence was obtained from a woman aged 35 to 49 with Graves' hyperthyroidism. Sequencing used blood. The genes are TRBV24-1 and TRBJ2-7, with 13 bases aligning to TRBD2. This CDR3 is CATGLAGVDEQYF. The CDR3 DNA follows: TGTGCCACTGGACTAGCGGGAGTCGACGAGCAGTACTTC.